The clone carrying this T cell receptor (beta chain) has a handful of counts. A deep-level run was used for the assay. In the original analysis: ImmunoSEQ output lacked quality scores and full-length reads, limiting matched filtering. The method was immunoSEQ multiplex PCR; TCRdb's version includes in-frame clones alone and lacks a portion of them. That table supplies the V and J calls and clone size; D and trimming were determined from the DNA. The repertoire holds roughly 450,000 clones, 75% to 85% seen once, with roughly 13% in the top ten. Genomic DNA for unsorted samples was obtained from approximately 100 million PBMCs. This entry is derived from a study of shared clonotypes between healthy human individuals. V was pared by 3 bases and J by 0 bases, with 6 bases between. In germline, CDR1 is ENHRY, CDR2 SYGVKD. The CDR3 has 14 amino acids.

The sample taken for sequencing was PBMCs. The TCR originated in a woman in her 40s in good health. Some clones in this sample may be carry-over from other donors' samples. The rearrangement links TRBV10-3 to TRBJ1-5; D is undetermined. CDR3: CAISERNSNQPQHF. CDR3 sequence (DNA): TGTGCCATCAGTGAAAGAAATAGCAATCAGCCCCAGCATTTT.